This T cell receptor (beta chain) was recorded in a study of blood T cell repertoires in COVID-19. Study overall: From T cells, B-cell-depleted T cells, or PBMCs came the material, which was cDNA or gDNA.

Clones were sequenced by immunoSEQ multiplex PCR, and TCRdb holds only the in-frame ones, with some missing. The sample carries approximately 150,000 clones, roughly 85% recorded once. CDR3 length: 16 residues. With V trimmed by 3 bases and J by 2 bases, 5 bases remained unmatched. CDR1 and CDR2 from the germline V gene are KGHDR and SFDVKD. The chain links TRBV24-1 to TRBJ2-3, with 9 bases fitting TRBD2. The material sequenced was PBMCs or T cells enriched from blood (not recorded which). The receptor was derived from a man in his 60s who had recovered from COVID-19. CDR3: CATSDASGANTDTQYF. As DNA, the CDR3 is TGTGCCACCAGTGATGCTAGCGGGGCGAACACAGATACGCAGTATTTT.